This T cell receptor beta chain was captured in a study of cytomegalovirus exposure and HLA in healthy donors. Study-wide results and limits: The authors later found TCR association rates varying by HLA locus, with DRB1 most and HLA-C fewest. Analyses of presence and absence presupposed an approximately uniform sequencing depth across donors. Later on, analysis showed that most CMV-associated TCR beta chains appeared to be HLA-restricted. Most of the TCR beta V segments (in an earlier analysis) were productive either about 87% or about 30% of the time.

As for this clone: The target antigen is unknown.

Germline assignment: CDR1 LGHNA and CDR2 YNFKEQ. V lost 1 base and J lost 3, with 10 bases in between. This CDR3 is built from 16 residues. PCR amplification relied on 60 Vbeta primers (plus 13 Jbeta primers). Assay used: immunoSEQ multiplex PCR; TCRdb lists only in-frame clones, some missing. This sample has 100,000 to 150,000 clones, with around three quarters found just once. The V gene is TRBV4-2, the J gene TRBJ1-6, with D possibly being TRBD1 (5 bases). The sequence was obtained from a woman aged 60-75 years in good health and CMV-seropositive. The sample consisted of PBMCs. Here the CDR3 DNA reads TGTGCCAGCAGCCAAGTCGCGACAGACTATAATTCACCCCTCCACTTT. Protein product: CASSQVATDYNSPLHF.